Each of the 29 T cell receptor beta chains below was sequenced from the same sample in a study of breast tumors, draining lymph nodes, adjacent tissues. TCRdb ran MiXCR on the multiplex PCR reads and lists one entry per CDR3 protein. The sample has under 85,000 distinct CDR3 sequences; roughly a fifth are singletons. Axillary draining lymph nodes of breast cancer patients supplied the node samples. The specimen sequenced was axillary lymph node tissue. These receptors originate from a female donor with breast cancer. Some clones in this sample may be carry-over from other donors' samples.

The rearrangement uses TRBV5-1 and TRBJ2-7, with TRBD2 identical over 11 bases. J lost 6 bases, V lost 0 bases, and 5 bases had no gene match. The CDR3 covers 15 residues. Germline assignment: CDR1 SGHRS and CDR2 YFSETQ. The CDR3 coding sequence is TGCGCCAGCAGCTTGGTGGTAGCGGGAGGGGGCGAGCAGTACTTC. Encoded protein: CASSLVVAGGGEQYF. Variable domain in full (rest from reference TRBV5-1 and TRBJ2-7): KAGVTQTPRYLIKTRGQQVTLSCSPISGHRSVSWYQQTPGQGLQFLFEYFSETQRNKGNFPGRFSGRQFSNSRSEMNVSTLELGDSALYLCASSLVVAGGGEQYFGPGTRLTVT.

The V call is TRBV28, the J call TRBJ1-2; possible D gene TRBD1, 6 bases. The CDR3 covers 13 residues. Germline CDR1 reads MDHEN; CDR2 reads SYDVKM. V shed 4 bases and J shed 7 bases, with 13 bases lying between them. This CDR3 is CASSYRGVGGYTF. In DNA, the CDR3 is TGTGCCAGCAGTTATAGGGGGGTGGGTGGCTACACCTTC.

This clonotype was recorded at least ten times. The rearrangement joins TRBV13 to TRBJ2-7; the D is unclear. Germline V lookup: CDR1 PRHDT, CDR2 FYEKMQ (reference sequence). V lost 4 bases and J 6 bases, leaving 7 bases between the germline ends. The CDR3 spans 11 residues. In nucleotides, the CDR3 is TGTGCCAGCAGCTCCCCGGTCGAGCAGTACTTC. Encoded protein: CASSSPVEQYF.

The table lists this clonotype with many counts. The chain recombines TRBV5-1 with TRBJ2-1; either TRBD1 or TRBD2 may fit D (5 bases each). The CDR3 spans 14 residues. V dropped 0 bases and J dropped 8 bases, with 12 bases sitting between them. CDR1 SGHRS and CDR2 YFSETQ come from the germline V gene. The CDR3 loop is CASSLALGTDEQFF. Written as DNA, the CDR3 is TGCGCCAGCAGCTTGGCACTCGGGACGGATGAGCAGTTCTTC. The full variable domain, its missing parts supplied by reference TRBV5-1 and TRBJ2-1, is KAGVTQTPRYLIKTRGQQVTLSCSPISGHRSVSWYQQTPGQGLQFLFEYFSETQRNKGNFPGRFSGRQFSNSRSEMNVSTLELGDSALYLCASSLALGTDEQFFGPGTRLTVL.

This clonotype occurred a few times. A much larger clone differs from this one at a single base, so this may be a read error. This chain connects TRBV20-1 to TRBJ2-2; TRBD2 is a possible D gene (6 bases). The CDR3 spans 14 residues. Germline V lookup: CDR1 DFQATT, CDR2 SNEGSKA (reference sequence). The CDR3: CSISGSIGAGELFF. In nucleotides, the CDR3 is TGCAGCATCAGCGGGTCAATCGGGGCCGGGGAGCTGTTTTTT.

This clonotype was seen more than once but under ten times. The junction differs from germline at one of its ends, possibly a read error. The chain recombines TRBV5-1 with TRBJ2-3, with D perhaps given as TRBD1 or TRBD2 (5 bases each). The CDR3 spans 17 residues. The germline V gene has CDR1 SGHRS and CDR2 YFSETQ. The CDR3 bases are TGCGCCAGCAGCTTGGGACACCGGGACCATAGCACAGATACGCAGTATTTC. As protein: CASSLGHRDHSTDTQYF.

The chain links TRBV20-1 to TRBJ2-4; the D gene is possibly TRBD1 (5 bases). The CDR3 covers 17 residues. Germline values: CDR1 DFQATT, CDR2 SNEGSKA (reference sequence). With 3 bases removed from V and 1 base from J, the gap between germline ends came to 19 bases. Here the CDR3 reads CSASVREGPLAKNIQYF. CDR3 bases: TGCAGTGCTAGCGTCAGGGAAGGCCCGCTCGCCAAAAACATTCAGTACTTC.

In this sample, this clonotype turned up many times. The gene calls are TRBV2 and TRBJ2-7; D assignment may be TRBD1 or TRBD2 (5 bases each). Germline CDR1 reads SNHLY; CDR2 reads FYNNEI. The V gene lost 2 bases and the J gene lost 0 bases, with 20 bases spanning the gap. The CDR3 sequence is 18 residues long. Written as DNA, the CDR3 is TGTGCCAGCAGTGAAAGAGGTCGGGGCAGCGCTAGCTCCTACGAGCAGTACTTC. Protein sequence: CASSERGRGSASSYEQYF.

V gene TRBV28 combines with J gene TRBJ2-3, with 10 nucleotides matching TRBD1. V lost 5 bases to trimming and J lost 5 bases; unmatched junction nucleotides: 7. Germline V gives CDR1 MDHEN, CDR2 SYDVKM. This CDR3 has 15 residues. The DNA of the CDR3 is TGTGCCAGCAGTCTGGACAGGGGGGGAGTAGATACGCAGTATTTT. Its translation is CASSLDRGGVDTQYF.

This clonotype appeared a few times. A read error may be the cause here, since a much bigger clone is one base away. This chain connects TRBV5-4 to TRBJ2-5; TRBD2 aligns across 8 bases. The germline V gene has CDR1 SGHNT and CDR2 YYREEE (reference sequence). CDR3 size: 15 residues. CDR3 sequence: CAGSLFGGGQETQYF. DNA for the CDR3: TGTGCCGGCAGCTTGTTCGGGGGGGGCCAAGAGACCCAGTACTTC. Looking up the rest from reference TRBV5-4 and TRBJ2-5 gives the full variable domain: ETGVTQSPTHLIKTRGQQVTLRCSSQSGHNTVSWYQQALGQGPQFIFQYYREEENGRGNFPPRFSGLQFPNYSSELNVNALELDDSALYLCAGSLFGGGQETQYFGPGTRLLVL.

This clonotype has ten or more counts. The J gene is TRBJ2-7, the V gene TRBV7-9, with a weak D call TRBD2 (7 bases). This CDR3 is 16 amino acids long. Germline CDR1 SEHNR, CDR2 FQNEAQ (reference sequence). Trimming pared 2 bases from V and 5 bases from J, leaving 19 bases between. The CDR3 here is CASSLPPYEGGDEQYF. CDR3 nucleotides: TGTGCCAGCAGCTTACCGCCATATGAGGGGGGGGACGAGCAGTACTTC. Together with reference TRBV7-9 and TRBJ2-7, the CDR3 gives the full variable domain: DTGVSQNPRHKITKRGQNVTFRCDPISEHNRLYWYRQTLGQGPEFLTYFQNEAQLEKSRLLSDRFSAERPKGSFSTLEIQRTEQGDSAMYLCASSLPPYEGGDEQYFGPGTRLTVT.

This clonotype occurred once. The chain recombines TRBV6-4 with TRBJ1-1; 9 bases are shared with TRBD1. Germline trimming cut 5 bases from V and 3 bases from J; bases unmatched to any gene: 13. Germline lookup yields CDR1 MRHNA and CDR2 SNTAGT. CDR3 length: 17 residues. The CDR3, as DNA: TGTGCCAGCAGTAAAGGACAGGGGAATAGGGTAGACACTGAAGCTTTCTTT. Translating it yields CASSKGQGNRVDTEAFF.

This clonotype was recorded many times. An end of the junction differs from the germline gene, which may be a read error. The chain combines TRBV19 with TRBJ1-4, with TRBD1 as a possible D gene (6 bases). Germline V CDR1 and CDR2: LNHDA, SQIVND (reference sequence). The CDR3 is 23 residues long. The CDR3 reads CASSRRGHAWKKWQDLSNEKLFF. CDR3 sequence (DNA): TGTGCCAGTAGTAGGAGGGGACATGCCTGGAAGAAGTGGCAGGATCTGTCTAATGAAAAACTATTTTTT. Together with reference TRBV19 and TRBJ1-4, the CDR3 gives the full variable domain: DGGITQSPKYLFRKEGQNVTLSCEQNLNHDAMYWYRQDPGQGLRLIYYSQIVNDFQKGDIAEGYSVSREKKESFPLTVTSAQKNPTAFYLCASSRRGHAWKKWQDLSNEKLFFGSGTQLSVL.

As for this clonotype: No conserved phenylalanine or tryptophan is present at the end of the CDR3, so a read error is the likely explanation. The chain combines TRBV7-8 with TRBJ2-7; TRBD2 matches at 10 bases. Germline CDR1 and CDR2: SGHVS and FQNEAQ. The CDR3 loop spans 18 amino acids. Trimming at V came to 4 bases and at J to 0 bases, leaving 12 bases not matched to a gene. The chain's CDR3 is CASSSSASGSRFSYEQYS. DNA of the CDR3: TGTGCCAGCAGCTCGTCGGCTAGCGGGAGTCGGTTCTCCTACGAGCAGTACTCC.

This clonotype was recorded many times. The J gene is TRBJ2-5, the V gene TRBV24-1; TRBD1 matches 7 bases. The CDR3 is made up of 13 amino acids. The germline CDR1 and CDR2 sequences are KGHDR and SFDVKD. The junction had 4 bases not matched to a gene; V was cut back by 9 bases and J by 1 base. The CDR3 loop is CATEGTAQETQYF. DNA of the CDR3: TGTGCCACCGAAGGGACAGCCCAAGAGACCCAGTACTTC.

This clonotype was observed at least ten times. CDR3 coding DNA: TGCGCCAGCAGCCAAGCAGGCGGGAGGGCCTACGAGCAGTACTTC. It yields the protein CASSQAGGRAYEQYF. The chain joins TRBV4-1 to TRBJ2-7; TRBD2 matches 9 bases. The CDR3 is made up of 15 amino acids. CDR1 is MGHRA and CDR2 is YSYEKL in the germline V gene. V lost 1 base, J lost 2 bases, and 3 bases stayed unmatched.

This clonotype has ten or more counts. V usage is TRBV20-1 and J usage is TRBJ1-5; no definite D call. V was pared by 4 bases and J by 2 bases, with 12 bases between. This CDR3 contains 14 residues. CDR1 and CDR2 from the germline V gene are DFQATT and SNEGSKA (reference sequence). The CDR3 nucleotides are TGCAGTGCTACTCCCGGTAGCGGCAATCAGCCCCAGCATTTT. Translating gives CSATPGSGNQPQHF.

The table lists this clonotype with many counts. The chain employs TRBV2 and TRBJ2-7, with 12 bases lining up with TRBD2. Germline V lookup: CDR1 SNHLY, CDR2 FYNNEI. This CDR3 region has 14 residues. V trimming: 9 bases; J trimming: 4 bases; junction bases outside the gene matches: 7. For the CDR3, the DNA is TGTGCCAGTGAGCCGGGACTAGCGGGTTACGAGCAGTACTTC. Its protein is CASEPGLAGYEQYF.

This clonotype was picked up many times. The CDR3, as DNA: TGTGCCAGCAGCCTGGGCCGACGGGGCAATCAGCCCCAGCATTTT. It specifies CASSLGRRGNQPQHF. The chain uses TRBV7-8 and TRBJ1-5; no definite D call. Trimming stripped 5 bases from V and 2 bases from J, with 13 bases between. The CDR3 runs to 15 residues. Per germline, CDR1 SGHVS and CDR2 FQNEAQ.

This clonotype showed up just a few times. The CDR3 protein is CASSLLAGVQETQYF. The CDR3 DNA reads as TGTGCCAGCAGTTTATTAGCGGGAGTACAAGAGACCCAGTACTTC. The chain carries TRBV12-3 or TRBV12-4 and TRBJ2-5; TRBD2 agrees at 9 bases. There are 15 residues in the CDR3. The trim removed 2 bases at V and 2 bases at J, leaving 3 bases unmatched.

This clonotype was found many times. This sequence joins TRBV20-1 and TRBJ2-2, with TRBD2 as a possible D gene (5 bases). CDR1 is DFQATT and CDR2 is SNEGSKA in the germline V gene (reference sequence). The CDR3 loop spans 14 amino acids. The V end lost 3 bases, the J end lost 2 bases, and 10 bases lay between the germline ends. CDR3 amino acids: CSASRSGNTGELFF. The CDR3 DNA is TGCAGTGCTAGTCGGAGCGGTAACACCGGGGAGCTGTTTTTT.

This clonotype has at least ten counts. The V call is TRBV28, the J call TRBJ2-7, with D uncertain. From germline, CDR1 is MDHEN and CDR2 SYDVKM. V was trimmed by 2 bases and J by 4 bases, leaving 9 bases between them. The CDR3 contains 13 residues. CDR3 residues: CASSLGNWYEQYF. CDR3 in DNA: TGTGCCAGCAGTTTAGGAAACTGGTACGAGCAGTACTTC.

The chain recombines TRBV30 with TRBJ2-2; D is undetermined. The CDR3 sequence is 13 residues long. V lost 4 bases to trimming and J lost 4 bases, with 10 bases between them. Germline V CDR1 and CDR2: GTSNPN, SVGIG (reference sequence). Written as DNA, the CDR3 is TGTGCCTGGACCAAGGGATCCACCGGGGAGCTGTTTTTT. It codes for CAWTKGSTGELFF.

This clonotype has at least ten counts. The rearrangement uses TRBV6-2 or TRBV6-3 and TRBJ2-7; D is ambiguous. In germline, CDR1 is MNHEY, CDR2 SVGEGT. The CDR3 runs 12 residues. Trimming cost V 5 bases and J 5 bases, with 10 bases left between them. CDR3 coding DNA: TGTGCCAGCAGTGACGGCCGGGACGAGCAGTACTTC. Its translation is CASSDGRDEQYF.

DNA for the CDR3: TGTGCCAGCAGTTACTCGGGACAGAATAGCAATCAGCCCCAGCATTTT. As protein: CASSYSGQNSNQPQHF. The genes are TRBV6-6 and TRBJ1-5; 7 positions agree with TRBD1. The CDR3 has 16 residues. V lost 0 bases and J lost 0; bases outside the gene matches: 2. The germline V gene encodes CDR1 MNHNY and CDR2 SVGAGI (reference sequence).

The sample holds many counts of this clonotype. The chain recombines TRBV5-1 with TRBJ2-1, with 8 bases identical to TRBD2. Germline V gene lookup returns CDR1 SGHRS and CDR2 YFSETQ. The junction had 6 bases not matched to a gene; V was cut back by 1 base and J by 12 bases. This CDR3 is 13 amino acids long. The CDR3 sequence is CASSLREAGVQFF. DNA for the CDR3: TGCGCCAGCAGCTTGCGGGAAGCGGGAGTGCAGTTCTTC.

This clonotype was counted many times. CDR3 sequence (DNA): TGTGCCAGCAGCTTCTATAGCAATGAGCAGTTCTTC. It specifies CASSFYSNEQFF. This sequence joins TRBV7-9 and TRBJ2-1; D gene uncertain. Trimming pared 3 bases from V and 6 bases from J, leaving 6 bases between. From germline, CDR1 is SEHNR and CDR2 FQNEAQ (reference sequence). There are 12 residues in the CDR3.

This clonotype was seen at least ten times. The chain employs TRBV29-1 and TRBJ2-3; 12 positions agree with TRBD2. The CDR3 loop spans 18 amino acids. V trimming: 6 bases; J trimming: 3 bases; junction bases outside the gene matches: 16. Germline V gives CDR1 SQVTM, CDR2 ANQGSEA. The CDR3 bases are TGCAGCGTCGCCACAGGGCTAGCGGGAGGGCCCGGGACAGATACGCAGTATTTT. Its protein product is CSVATGLAGGPGTDTQYF.

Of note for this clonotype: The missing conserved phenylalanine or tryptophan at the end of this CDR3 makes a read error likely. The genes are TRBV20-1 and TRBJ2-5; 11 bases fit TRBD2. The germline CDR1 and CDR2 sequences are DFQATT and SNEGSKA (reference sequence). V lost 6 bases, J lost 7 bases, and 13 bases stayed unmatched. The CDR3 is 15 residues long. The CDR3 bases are TGCAGTGCCCTCAGACTAGCGGGGTCGATGGGGACCCAGTACCTC. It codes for CSALRLAGSMGTQYL.